The 11 T cell receptor beta chains given below trace back to one sample, sequenced in a study of CD8+CD57+ T cells in acquired aplastic anemia. Genomic DNA, serving as template, underwent TCR beta VDJ and CDR3 profiling. MiXCR, run by TCRdb on the reads, gives a single entry per CDR3 protein. In the table there are under 200,000 distinct CDR3 sequences, 70% to 80% of which are singletons. Previously, flow cytometry had revealed CD8+CD57+ cell expansion in the patients chosen for sequencing. The specimen sequenced was sorted CD4+, CD8+, or CD8+CD57+ T cells (not recorded which) from PBMCs. The source is a human donor with aplastic anemia.

The chain has TRBV20-1 and TRBJ2-1, with D perhaps given as TRBD1 or TRBD2 (5 bases each). The CDR3 contains 12 residues. Germline assignment: CDR1 DFQATT and CDR2 SNEGSKA (reference sequence). V lost 0 bases and J 8 bases, leaving 8 bases between the germline ends. The CDR3 nucleotides are TGCAGTGCTAGAGAGGGGGTCTATGAGCAGTTCTTC. This encodes CSAREGVYEQFF.

The CDR3 here is CHLLAIHEQYF. CDR3 coding DNA: TGCCACCTACTAGCGATCCACGAGCAGTACTTC. J is TRBJ2-7 and V is TRBV20-1; 7 bases fit TRBD2. Germline V gene data show CDR1 as DFQATT and CDR2 as SNEGSKA (reference sequence). This CDR3 has 11 residues.

Only a few counts were recorded for this clonotype. This chain joins TRBV7-3 and TRBJ2-5, with D possibly TRBD1 on 5 matching bases. The CDR3 is made up of 14 amino acids. Trimming stripped 3 bases from V and 4 bases from J, with 12 bases between. Germline V lookup: CDR1 SGHTA, CDR2 FQGTGA. This chain's CDR3 is CASSFAGSLETQYF. The CDR3 region has the DNA TGTGCCAGCAGCTTTGCAGGGTCGTTAGAGACCCAGTACTTC.

The CDR3 is CASSLVGLDEQYF. Here the CDR3 DNA reads TGTGCCAGCAGCTTAGTAGGGCTGGACGAGCAGTACTTC. The V gene is TRBV7-8, the J gene TRBJ2-7; D ambiguous. Trimming cost V 1 base and J 5 bases, with 9 bases left between them. The CDR3 runs 13 residues. Germline assignment: CDR1 SGHVS and CDR2 FQNEAQ.

This clonotype showed up just a few times. The rearrangement uses TRBV20-1 and TRBJ2-5, with D unresolved. The CDR3 contains 12 residues. Germline V CDR1 and CDR2: DFQATT, SNEGSKA (reference sequence). Trimming took 6 bases from V and 4 from J, leaving 12 bases between them. The CDR3 protein is CSAQGVRETQYF. CDR3 nucleotides: TGCAGTGCCCAAGGCGTGAGAGAGACCCAGTACTTC.

V usage is TRBV5-4 and J usage is TRBJ2-7, with D uncertain. Trimming left V 2 bases short and J 0 bases short, with 9 bases between. The germline CDR1 and CDR2 sequences are SGHNT and YYREEE (reference sequence). The CDR3 length is 14 residues. CDR3 in DNA: TGTGCCAGCAGCTTTTCTTACAACTCCTACGAGCAGTACTTC. Translating it yields CASSFSYNSYEQYF.

A few counts support this clonotype. The V gene is TRBV7-2, the J gene TRBJ2-1, with D unclear. The CDR3 consists of 13 residues. CDR1 is SGHTA, CDR2 FQGNSA, per germline. The germline V and J ends were trimmed by 3 bases and 9 bases, with 12 bases remaining between them. CDR3 protein: CASSFTTVGEQFF. CDR3 DNA sequence: TGTGCCAGCAGCTTCACAACTGTTGGTGAGCAGTTCTTC. Drawing the rest from reference TRBV7-2 and TRBJ2-1, the complete variable domain is GAGVSQSPSNKVTEKGKDVELRCDPISGHTALYWYRQSLGQGLEFLIYFQGNSAPDKSGLPSDRFSAERTGGSVSTLTIQRTQQEDSAVYLCASSFTTVGEQFFGPGTRLTVL.

This clonotype was observed a few times. This may arise from a read error, as a much more abundant clone is one base away. V and J are TRBV4-3 and TRBJ1-5, with D possibly being TRBD1 (5 bases). V was trimmed by 4 bases and J by 5 bases, leaving 15 bases between them. The CDR3 totals 15 residues. CDR1 and CDR2 from the germline V gene are LGHNA and YSLEER. CDR3 protein: CASSRGDRGDQPQHF. The CDR3 bases are TGCGCCAGCAGCCGAGGGGATCGGGGGGATCAGCCCCAGCATTTT.

The genes are TRBV9 and TRBJ1-5, with 9 bases matching TRBD1. Germline lookup yields CDR1 SGDLS and CDR2 YYNGEE. The CDR3 consists of 15 residues. Trimming at V came to 3 bases and at J to 8 bases, leaving 9 bases not matched to a gene. CDR3 DNA sequence: TGTGCCAGCAGCGCCGACAGGGGGGACTTTGAGCCCCAGCATTTT. It encodes CASSADRGDFEPQHF. Based on the CDR3 plus reference TRBV9 and TRBJ1-5, the full variable domain is DSGVTQTPKHLITATGQRVTLRCSPRSGDLSVYWYQQSLDQGLQFLIQYYNGEERAKGNILERFSAQQFPDLHSELNLSSLELGDSALYFCASSADRGDFEPQHFGDGTRLSIL.

The V and J genes are TRBV29-1 and TRBJ1-4; tentative D call: TRBD1 (6 bases). V gave up 6 bases and J gave up 7 bases, with 15 bases separating them. The CDR3 extends over 13 amino acids. Germline V gives CDR1 SQVTM, CDR2 ANQGSEA. The CDR3: CSVRQGMGEKLFF. The CDR3 nucleotides are TGCAGCGTCCGCCAGGGGATGGGTGAAAAACTGTTTTTT.

On this clonotype: The junction does not match germline at one end; this may be a read error. CDR3 residues: CATSKESRELRTQDF. In DNA, the CDR3 is TGTGCCACCAGCAAAGAGAGTAGAGAGCTCCGGACCCAGGACTTC. The V gene is TRBV15, the J gene TRBJ2-5; no clear D. Germline V gene data show CDR1 as LNHNV and CDR2 as YYDKDF (reference sequence). The CDR3 sequence is 15 residues long.